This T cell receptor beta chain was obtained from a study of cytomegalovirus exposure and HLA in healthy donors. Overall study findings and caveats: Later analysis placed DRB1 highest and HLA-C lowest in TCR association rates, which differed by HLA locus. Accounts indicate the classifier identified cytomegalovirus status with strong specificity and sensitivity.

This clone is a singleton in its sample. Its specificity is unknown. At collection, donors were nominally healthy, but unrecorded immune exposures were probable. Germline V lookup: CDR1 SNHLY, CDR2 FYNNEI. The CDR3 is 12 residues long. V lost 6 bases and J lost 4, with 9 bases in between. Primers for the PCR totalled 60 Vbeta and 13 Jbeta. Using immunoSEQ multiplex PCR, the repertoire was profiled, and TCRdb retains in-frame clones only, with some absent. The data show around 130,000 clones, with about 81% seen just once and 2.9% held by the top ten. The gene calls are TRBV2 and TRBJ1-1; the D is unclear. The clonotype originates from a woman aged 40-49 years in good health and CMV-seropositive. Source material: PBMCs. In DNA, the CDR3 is TGTGCCAGCAGCCCGGGGTTCACTGAAGCTTTCTTT. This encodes CASSPGFTEAFF.